These 25 T cell receptor beta chains share one sample of origin, sequenced in a study of cytomegalovirus exposure and HLA in healthy donors. Produced via immunoSEQ multiplex PCR; TCRdb's table is partial and in-frame only. The table shows 260,000 or so clones, with approximately 87% occurring only once. The sequenced sample consisted of PBMCs. The receptors derive from a man aged 18-30 years in good health and CMV-seronegative.

The chain has TRBV30 and TRBJ2-3; 9 nucleotides line up with TRBD2. The V gene's germline CDR1 is GTSNPN and CDR2 SVGIG (reference sequence). The V and J ends lost 2 bases and 2 bases, in that order; junction bases with no gene match: 5. The CDR3 loop spans 15 amino acids. In DNA, the CDR3 is TGTGCCTGGAGTCGGGGCGGGAGGGTCACAGATACGCAGTATTTT. It specifies CAWSRGGRVTDTQYF. The complete variable domain, with remaining parts taken from reference TRBV30 and TRBJ2-3, reads SQTIHQWPATLVQPVGSPLSLECTVEGTSNPNLYWYRQAAGRGLQLLFYSVGIGQISSEVPQNLSASRPQDRQFILSSKKLLLSDSGFYLCAWSRGGRVTDTQYFGPGTRLTVL.

The V and J genes are TRBV19 and TRBJ2-7; 10 bases match TRBD1. There are 15 residues in the CDR3. The trim removed 3 bases at V and 3 bases at J, leaving 5 bases unmatched. Per the germline V gene, CDR1 is LNHDA and CDR2 is SQIVND (reference sequence). The CDR3 region is CASSIFGQGVYEQYF. CDR3 coding DNA: TGTGCCAGTAGTATCTTTGGACAGGGGGTCTACGAGCAGTACTTC.

The rearrangement links TRBV11-2 to TRBJ2-3; a possible D gene is TRBD2 (5 bases). Germline V gene sequence: CDR1 SGHAT, CDR2 FQNNGV. V was trimmed by 1 base and J by 5 bases, leaving 13 bases between them. This CDR3 region has 15 residues. CDR3 coding DNA: TGTGCCAGCAGCTTAGTCTACCACGGAGGAGATACGCAGTATTTT. Its protein product is CASSLVYHGGDTQYF.

This chain connects TRBV11-2 to TRBJ1-2; TRBD1 matches 7 bases. J lost 5 bases, V lost 4 bases, and 13 bases had no gene match. This CDR3 comprises 16 residues. Germline V gene data show CDR1 as SGHAT and CDR2 as FQNNGV. CDR3 bases: TGTGCCAGCAGCTCCGGAGGGGGCATGATTGGGTATGGCTACACCTTC. Translation gives CASSSGGGMIGYGYTF.

The chain carries TRBV6-1 and TRBJ2-7; TRBD2 matches 9 bases. The germline CDR1 and CDR2 sequences are MNHNS and SASEGT. The CDR3 is 15 amino acids. The V and J ends lost 5 bases and 2 bases, in that order; junction bases with no gene match: 7. The CDR3 region has the DNA TGTGCCAGCAGTATACTAGCGGGCGATGCCTACGAGCAGTACTTC. Translation gives CASSILAGDAYEQYF.

The J gene is TRBJ1-6, the V gene TRBV30, with a tentative D call TRBD1 (5 bases). Germline CDR1 reads GTSNPN; CDR2 reads SVGIG (reference sequence). This CDR3 is 16 amino acids long. With 4 bases removed from V and 9 bases from J, the gap between germline ends came to 22 bases. CDR3 sequence: CAWNPQARGAGSPLHF. In nucleotides, the CDR3 is TGTGCCTGGAATCCCCAGGCGCGGGGCGCGGGTTCACCCCTCCACTTT.

This clone has only one observation. This chain uses TRBV7-2 with TRBJ2-6, with a tentative D call TRBD2 (5 bases). CDR1 is SGHTA and CDR2 is FQGNSA in the germline V gene. The CDR3 length is 14 residues. The V and J ends lost 7 bases and 3 bases respectively, with 10 bases between them. The CDR3 DNA follows: TGTGCCAGCATATCGGGGTTTGGGGCCAACGTCCTGACTTTC. It codes for CASISGFGANVLTF.

The rearrangement joins TRBV7-9 to TRBJ2-3, with 9 bases that match TRBD1. CDR3 size: 17 residues. Per germline, CDR1 SEHNR and CDR2 FQNEAQ (reference sequence). With V trimmed by 2 bases and J by 2 bases, 8 bases remained unmatched. The CDR3 coding sequence is TGTGCCAGCAGCTTAAATTCGGGGGACAGGGCCACAGATACGCAGTATTTT. Translating it yields CASSLNSGDRATDTQYF.

The J gene is TRBJ1-6, the V gene TRBV30; no clear D gene. With 6 bases removed from V and 5 bases from J, the gap between germline ends came to 5 bases. The CDR3 sequence is 11 residues long. In germline, CDR1 is GTSNPN, CDR2 SVGIG (reference sequence). The CDR3 sequence: CACCNNSPLHF. CDR3 in DNA: TGTGCCTGCTGTAATAATTCACCCCTCCACTTT.

V is TRBV5-6 and J is TRBJ2-6; 8 nucleotides line up with TRBD1. The V gene end was trimmed by 4 bases and the J gene end by 6 bases; junction bases not matched to a gene: 6. The germline V gene has CDR1 SGHDT and CDR2 YYEEEE. The length of the CDR3 is 15 residues. CDR3 sequence: CASSPDRAEANVLTF. The CDR3 DNA follows: TGTGCCAGCAGCCCGGACAGGGCGGAGGCCAACGTCCTGACTTTC.

This clone showed up many times. This chain connects TRBV21-1 to TRBJ2-1; TRBD2 reflects the table's D call only, with no check against the DNA. TRBV21-1 corresponds to a pseudogene. This CDR3 spans 19 amino acids. The CDR3 region is CASSKVSGNFRPLDNEQFF. In DNA form, the CDR3 reads TGTGCCAGCAGCAAAGTTTCGGGGAACTTCCGGCCTCTGGACAATGAGCAGTTCTTC.

This chain links TRBV11-2 with TRBJ2-7; 9 nucleotides align to TRBD1. The length of the CDR3 is 14 residues. J lost 0 bases, V lost 6 bases, and 3 bases had no gene match. CDR1 and CDR2 (germline): SGHAT, FQNNGV. CDR3 loop: CASRETGGSYEQYF. CDR3 nucleotide sequence: TGTGCCAGCAGAGAGACAGGGGGCTCCTACGAGCAGTACTTC.

This chain joins TRBV27 and TRBJ2-1; the D gene is possibly TRBD2 (5 bases). V shed 2 bases and J shed 5 bases, with 16 bases lying between them. The CDR3 has 16 residues. Germline V gives CDR1 MNHEY, CDR2 SMNVEV (reference sequence). CDR3 coding DNA: TGTGCCAGCAGTTTAACCGAAACACCACTAGACAATGAGCAGTTCTTC. Its translation: CASSLTETPLDNEQFF.

This sequence joins TRBV11-2 and TRBJ2-2, with D maybe TRBD1 (6 bases). From germline, CDR1 is SGHAT and CDR2 FQNNGV. The CDR3 has 16 amino acids. V lost 1 base, J lost 4 bases, and 13 bases lay in between. DNA of the CDR3: TGTGCCAGCAGCTTAGTGTCAGGGGACATCACCGGGGAGCTGTTTTTT. It specifies CASSLVSGDITGELFF.

V gene TRBV28 combines with J gene TRBJ2-6; tentative D call: TRBD1 (7 bases). The germline gives CDR1 MDHEN, CDR2 SYDVKM. The CDR3 runs to 17 residues. Trimming stripped 6 bases from V and 2 bases from J, with 17 bases between. The CDR3 loop reads CASRPDREVAGANVLTF. Here the CDR3 DNA reads TGTGCCAGCAGGCCTGACAGGGAGGTAGCTGGGGCCAACGTCCTGACTTTC.

This chain links TRBV28 with TRBJ2-3; 10 nucleotides align to TRBD2. The CDR3 has 15 amino acids. CDR1 and CDR2 (germline): MDHEN, SYDVKM. The trim removed 5 bases at V and 2 bases at J, leaving 4 bases unmatched. The CDR3 spells CASSKAGGPTDTQYF. The DNA of the CDR3 is TGTGCCAGCAGTAAAGCGGGGGGGCCCACAGATACGCAGTATTTT.

This rearrangement joins TRBV5-6 to TRBJ1-2, with D uncertain. Trimming took off 0 bases at V and 5 bases at J, with 8 bases between the two ends. The CDR3 length is 13 residues. Germline V lookup: CDR1 SGHDT, CDR2 YYEEEE. CDR3 region: CASSLDNQYGYTF. CDR3 DNA sequence: TGTGCCAGCAGCTTGGACAATCAGTATGGCTACACCTTC.

The V and J genes are TRBV5-6 and TRBJ2-2; 12 bases are shared with TRBD2. The CDR3 runs 17 residues. The J segment lost 6 bases and the V segment lost 0 bases, leaving 6 bases of the junction unmatched. The V gene's germline CDR1 is SGHDT and CDR2 YYEEEE. CDR3 protein: CASSLGLAGGRAGELFF. DNA of the CDR3: TGTGCCAGCAGCTTGGGCCTAGCGGGGGGGCGAGCCGGGGAGCTGTTTTTT.

The gene calls are TRBV6-5 and TRBJ2-4; 8 bases match TRBD1. The CDR3 is 14 amino acids. The V and J ends lost 7 bases and 4 bases, in that order; junction bases with no gene match: 6. Per the germline V gene, CDR1 is MNHEY and CDR2 is SVGAGI. CDR3 sequence (DNA): TGTGCCAGCAAAACCGGGACAGGAAAAAACATTCAGTACTTC. This gives the protein CASKTGTGKNIQYF.

The chain couples TRBV28 to TRBJ1-2; possible D gene TRBD1, 5 bases. The CDR3 runs to 14 residues. Germline V gene sequence: CDR1 MDHEN, CDR2 SYDVKM. Trimming shortened V by 7 bases and J by 7 bases, and 19 bases separated the two germline ends. CDR3 nucleotides: TGTGCCAGCAAGGGGTCCGGGTTCCTAGGTGGCTACACCTTC. Protein: CASKGSGFLGGYTF.

A remark on this clone: This CDR3 is also generated by other DNA sequences in the sample. V and J are TRBV28 and TRBJ2-7; perhaps TRBD2 as D (5 bases). V was pared by 6 bases and J by 4 bases, with 10 bases between. Germline V CDR1 and CDR2: MDHEN, SYDVKM. The CDR3 is 12 amino acids. The CDR3 region has the DNA TGTGCCAGCAGCCTAGGGAGTTACGAGCAGTACTTC. Protein sequence: CASSLGSYEQYF.

The chain couples TRBV28 to TRBJ2-3; D possibly corresponds to TRBD1 (6 bases). V was clipped by 2 bases and J by 4 bases, with 13 bases between them. The CDR3 has 15 residues. The germline CDR1 and CDR2 sequences are MDHEN and SYDVKM. The CDR3 sequence is CASSLTGLPADTQYF. The DNA for the CDR3 is TGTGCCAGCAGTTTAACAGGGCTGCCCGCAGATACGCAGTATTTT.

The chain employs TRBV9 and TRBJ2-1, with TRBD2 matching 7 bases. This CDR3 is 15 amino acids long. The germline gives CDR1 SGDLS, CDR2 YYNGEE. Losses at the gene ends were 3 bases for V and 5 bases for J; bases not matched to a gene: 8. In DNA form, the CDR3 reads TGTGCCAGCAGCGCCGCTAGCGGTGGGCACAATGAGCAGTTCTTC. Its translation is CASSAASGGHNEQFF.

The chain has TRBV4-2 and TRBJ2-1, with 9 bases matching TRBD2. After removal of 0 bases from V and 1 base from J, the junction contained 10 bases not matched to a gene. This CDR3 region has 19 residues. Germline loops: CDR1 LGHNA, CDR2 YNFKEQ. CDR3 DNA: TGTGCCAGCAGCCAAGAGAGGGGGGAAAGCGGGAGGTCCTACAATGAGCAGTTCTTC. Translating it yields CASSQERGESGRSYNEQFF.

The chain uses TRBV6-6 and TRBJ1-4, with TRBD1 identical over 7 bases. The V gene end was trimmed by 7 bases and the J gene end by 11 bases; junction bases not matched to a gene: 10. The CDR3 is 13 amino acids. Germline assignment: CDR1 MNHNY and CDR2 SVGAGI (reference sequence). The CDR3 spells CASKEGASMKLFF. The CDR3 bases are TGTGCCAGCAAGGAGGGGGCGAGTATGAAACTGTTTTTT.